This T cell receptor beta chain was recovered during a study of beta chain features in type 1 diabetes. The study, taken as a whole, reports: Patients with Type 1 diabetes showed moderately but significantly shorter TCRB CDR3s in all four CD4+ subsets. The cDNA sequencing approach could over-represent high-TCR-expressing cells.

Concerning this clone itself: Its specificity is not known.

Investigators reverse transcribed all isolated RNA, so they sequenced expressed TCRB transcripts. Clones were read by immunoSEQ multiplex PCR, and TCRdb kept only the in-frame ones, dropping some. The data contain roughly 400,000 clones, 8.5% to 10% of them singletons. Trimming pared 0 bases from V and 1 base from J, leaving 18 bases between. CDR3 length: 18 residues. CDR1 and CDR2 (germline): MGHRA, YSYEKL. This clonotype was obtained from a man younger than 45 with type 1 diabetes. The sequenced material came from central memory CD4+ T cells from blood. V and J are TRBV4-1 and TRBJ1-2; tentative D call: TRBD1 (5 bases). The chain's CDR3 is CASSQERGMETLNYGYTF. CDR3 DNA sequence: TGCGCCAGCAGCCAAGAAAGGGGTATGGAGACTCTTAACTATGGCTACACCTTC.